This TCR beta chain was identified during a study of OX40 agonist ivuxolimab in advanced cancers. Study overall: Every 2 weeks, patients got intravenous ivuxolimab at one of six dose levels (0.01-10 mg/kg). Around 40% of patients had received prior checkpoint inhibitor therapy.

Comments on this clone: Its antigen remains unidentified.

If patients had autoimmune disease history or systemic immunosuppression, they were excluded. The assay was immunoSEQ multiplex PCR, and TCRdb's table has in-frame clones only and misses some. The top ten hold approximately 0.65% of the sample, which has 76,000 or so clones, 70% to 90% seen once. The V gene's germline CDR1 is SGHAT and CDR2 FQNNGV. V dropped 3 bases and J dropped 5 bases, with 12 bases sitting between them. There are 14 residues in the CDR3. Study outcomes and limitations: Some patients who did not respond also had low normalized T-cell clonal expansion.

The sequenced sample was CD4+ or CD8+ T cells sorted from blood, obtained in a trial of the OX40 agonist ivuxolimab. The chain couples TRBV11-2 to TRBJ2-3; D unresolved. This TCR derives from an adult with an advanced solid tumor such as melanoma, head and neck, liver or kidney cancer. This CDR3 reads CASSFRTLIDTQYF. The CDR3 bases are TGTGCCAGCAGCTTCAGGACGTTAATAGATACGCAGTATTTT.